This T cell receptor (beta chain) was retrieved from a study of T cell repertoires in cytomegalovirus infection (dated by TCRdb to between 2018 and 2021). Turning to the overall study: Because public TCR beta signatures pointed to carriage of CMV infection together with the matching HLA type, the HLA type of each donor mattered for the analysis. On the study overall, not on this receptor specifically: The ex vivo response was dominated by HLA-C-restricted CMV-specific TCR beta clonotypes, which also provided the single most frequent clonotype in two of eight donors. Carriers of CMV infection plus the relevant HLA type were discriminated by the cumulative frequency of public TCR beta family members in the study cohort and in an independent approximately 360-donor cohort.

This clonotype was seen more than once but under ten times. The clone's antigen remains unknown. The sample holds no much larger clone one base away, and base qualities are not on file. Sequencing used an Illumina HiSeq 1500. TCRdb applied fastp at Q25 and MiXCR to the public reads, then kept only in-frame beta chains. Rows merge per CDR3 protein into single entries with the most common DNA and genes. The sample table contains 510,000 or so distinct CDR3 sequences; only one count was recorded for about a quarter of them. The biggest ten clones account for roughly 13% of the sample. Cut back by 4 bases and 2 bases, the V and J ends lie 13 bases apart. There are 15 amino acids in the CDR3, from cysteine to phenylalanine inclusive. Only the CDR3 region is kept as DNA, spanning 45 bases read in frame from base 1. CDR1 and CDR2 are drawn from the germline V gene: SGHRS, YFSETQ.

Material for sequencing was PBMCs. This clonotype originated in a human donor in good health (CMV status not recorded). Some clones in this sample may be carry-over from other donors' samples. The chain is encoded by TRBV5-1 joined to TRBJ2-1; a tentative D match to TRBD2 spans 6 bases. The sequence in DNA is TGCGCCAGCAGCCCACCGGGAGACACCTACAATGAGCAGTTCTTC. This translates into CASSPPGDTYNEQFF.